This T cell receptor beta chain was identified in a study of radiotherapy plus CTLA-4 blockade in lung cancer. Assay used: immunoSEQ multiplex PCR; TCRdb lists only in-frame clones, some missing. The data contain tens of thousands of clones, less than 85% of them seen just once; the ten biggest clones take up around 10%. The table lists this clone with a few counts. The specimen comprised peripheral blood, sampled from a patient treated with radiotherapy plus ipilimumab. This clonotype was obtained from a human donor with non-small cell lung cancer who had stable disease on radiotherapy plus ipilimumab.

DNA for the CDR3: TGTGCCAGCAGTGACGGGCAAAATAATAATTCACCCCTCCACTTT. It codes for CASSDGQNNNSPLHF. The V and J genes are TRBV6-1 and TRBJ1-6; D uncertain. There are 15 residues in the CDR3. Germline V gives CDR1 MNHNS, CDR2 SASEGT. Trimming shortened V by 3 bases and J by 5 bases, and 11 bases separated the two germline ends.